The source of this T cell receptor beta chain is a study of CD8+ T cells in alopecia areata. Whole-study results and caveats: Lesional scalp, notably in alopecia totalis/universalis, had clonality above that of normal scalp. The study also sequences resident alphabeta T cells of normal skin in scalp samples.

The V gene's germline CDR1 is GTSNPN and CDR2 SVGIG (reference sequence). The ends were cut back, 4 bases at V and 0 bases at J, with 15 bases in the middle. This CDR3 region has 15 residues. cDNA serving as the sequencing template came from extracted, reverse transcribed RNA. Assay: immunoSEQ multiplex PCR; the TCRdb copy retains only in-frame clones and omits some. The sample lists 110,000 or so clones; less than 80% were seen once. Note on this clone: Its antigen remains unidentified.

The specimen was CD4+ T cells sorted from blood. This rearrangement joins TRBV30 to TRBJ1-1; D is perhaps TRBD1 (5 bases). This TCR was recovered from a human donor in good health. The chain's CDR3 is CAWIKAGTLNTEAFF. The CDR3 nucleotides are TGTGCCTGGATTAAGGCAGGGACCTTGAACACTGAAGCTTTCTTT.